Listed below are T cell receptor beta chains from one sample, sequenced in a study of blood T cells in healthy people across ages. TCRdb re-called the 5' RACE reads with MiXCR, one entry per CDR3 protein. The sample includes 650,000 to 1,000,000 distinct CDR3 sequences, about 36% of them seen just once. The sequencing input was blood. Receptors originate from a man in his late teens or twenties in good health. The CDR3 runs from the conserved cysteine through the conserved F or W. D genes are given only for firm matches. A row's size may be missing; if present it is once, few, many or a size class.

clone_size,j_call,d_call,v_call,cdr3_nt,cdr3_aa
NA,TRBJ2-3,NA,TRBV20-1,TGCAGTGCACGGGGGCTCACAGGTACGCAGTATTTT,CSARGLTGTQYF
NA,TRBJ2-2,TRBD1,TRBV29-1,TGCAGCGGTTCGGACAGGGGGCCTAGCGGGGAGCTGTTTTTT,CSGSDRGPSGELFF
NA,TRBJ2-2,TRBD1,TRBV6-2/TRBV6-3,TGTGCCAGCAGAGCTGGGACAGGGGGCAGGGCCGGGGAGCTGTTTTTT,CASRAGTGGRAGELFF
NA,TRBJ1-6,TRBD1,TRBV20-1,TGCAGTGCTGGAGGACAGGGGGATTCACCCCTCCACTTT,CSAGGQGDSPLHF
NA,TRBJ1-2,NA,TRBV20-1,TGCAGTGCGGTTCCGCCCCTGAGGGGCTACACCTTC,CSAVPPLRGYTF
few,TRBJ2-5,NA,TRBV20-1,TGCAGTGCTCGTCCCTTGCTGTTCCAAGAGACCCAGTACTTC,CSARPLLFQETQYF
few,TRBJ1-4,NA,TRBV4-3,TGCGCCAGCAGCCAAATGGACGGTCATAATGAAAAACTGTTTTTT,CASSQMDGHNEKLFF
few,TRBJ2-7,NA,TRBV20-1,TGCAGTGCTAGCGAAGACCAGGGAGCCGACTACGAGCAGTACTTC,CSASEDQGADYEQYF
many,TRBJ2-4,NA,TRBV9,TGTGCCAGCAGCGTAGACCGGGGGCGGCAGTACTTC,CASSVDRGRQYF
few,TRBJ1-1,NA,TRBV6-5,TGTGCCAGCAGTAACCGGGAGAACACTGAAGCTTTCTTT,CASSNRENTEAFF
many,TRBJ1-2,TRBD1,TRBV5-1,TGCGCCAGCAGCTTGGGCTACGGACAGGGAAGGGATGGCTACACCTTC,CASSLGYGQGRDGYTF
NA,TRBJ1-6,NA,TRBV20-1,TGCAGTGCTAGGTCTAGGGGGGAGGGTCACGCGGCCTATAATTCACCCCTCCACTTT,CSARSRGEGHAAYNSPLHF
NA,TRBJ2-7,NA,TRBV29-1,TGCAGCGTTGAAGCGGCAGGGGGGTATGAGCAGTACTTC,CSVEAAGGYEQYF
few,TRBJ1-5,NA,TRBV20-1,TGCAGTGCTAGTGGGGGGAACCAGCCCCAGCATTTT,CSASGGNQPQHF
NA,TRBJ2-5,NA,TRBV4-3,TGCGCCAGCAGCCAAGAAATCGGACAAGAGGCCCAGTACTTC,CASSQEIGQEAQYF
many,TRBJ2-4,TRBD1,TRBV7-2,TGTGCCAGCAGCCTATCGGGACAGGGAGCCAAAAACATTCAGTACTTC,CASSLSGQGAKNIQYF